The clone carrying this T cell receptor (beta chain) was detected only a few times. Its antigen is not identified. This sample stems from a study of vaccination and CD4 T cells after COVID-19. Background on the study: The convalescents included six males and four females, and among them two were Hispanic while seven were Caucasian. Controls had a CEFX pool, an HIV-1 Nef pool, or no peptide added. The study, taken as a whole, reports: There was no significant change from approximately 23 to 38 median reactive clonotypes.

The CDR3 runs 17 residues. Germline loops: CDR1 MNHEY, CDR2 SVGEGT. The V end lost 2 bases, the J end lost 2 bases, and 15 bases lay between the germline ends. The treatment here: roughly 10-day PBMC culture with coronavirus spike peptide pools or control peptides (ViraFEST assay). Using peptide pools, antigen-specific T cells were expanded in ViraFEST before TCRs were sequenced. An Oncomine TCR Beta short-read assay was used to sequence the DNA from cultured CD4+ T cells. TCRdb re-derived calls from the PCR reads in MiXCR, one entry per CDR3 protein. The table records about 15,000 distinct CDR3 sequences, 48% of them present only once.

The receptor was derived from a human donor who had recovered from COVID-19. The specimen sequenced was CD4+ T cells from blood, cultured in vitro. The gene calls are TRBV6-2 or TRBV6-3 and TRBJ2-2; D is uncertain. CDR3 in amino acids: CASSYPLRLGNTGELFF. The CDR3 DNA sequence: TGTGCCAGCAGTTACCCCCTTCGGTTGGGAAACACCGGGGAGCTGTTTTTT.